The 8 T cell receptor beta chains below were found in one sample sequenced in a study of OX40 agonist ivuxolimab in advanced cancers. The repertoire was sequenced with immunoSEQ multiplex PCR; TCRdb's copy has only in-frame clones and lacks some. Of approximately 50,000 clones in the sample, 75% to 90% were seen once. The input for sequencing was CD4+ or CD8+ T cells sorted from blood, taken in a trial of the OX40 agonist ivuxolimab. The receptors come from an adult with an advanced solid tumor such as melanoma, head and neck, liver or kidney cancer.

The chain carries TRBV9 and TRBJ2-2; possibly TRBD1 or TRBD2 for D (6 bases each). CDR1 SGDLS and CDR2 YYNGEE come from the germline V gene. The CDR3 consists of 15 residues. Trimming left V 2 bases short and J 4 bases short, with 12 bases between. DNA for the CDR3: TGTGCCAGCAGCGTCCGACAGGAGGGCACCGGGGAGCTGTTTTTT. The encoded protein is CASSVRQEGTGELFF.

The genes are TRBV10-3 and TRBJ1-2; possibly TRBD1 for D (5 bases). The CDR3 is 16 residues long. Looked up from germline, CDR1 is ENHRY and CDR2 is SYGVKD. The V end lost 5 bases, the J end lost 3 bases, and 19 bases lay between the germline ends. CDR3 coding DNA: TGTGCCATCAGTAGCCGGGAGGGGAATCGCGACTATGGCTACACCTTC. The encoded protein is CAISSREGNRDYGYTF.

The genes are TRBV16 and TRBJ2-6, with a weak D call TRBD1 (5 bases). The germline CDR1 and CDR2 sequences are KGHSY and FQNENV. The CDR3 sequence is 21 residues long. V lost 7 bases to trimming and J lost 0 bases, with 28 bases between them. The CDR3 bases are TGTGCCAGCACCGAAAAGTTCGGAAGGGGTCCCTGGAGCTCTGGGGCCAACGTCCTGACTTTC. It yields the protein CASTEKFGRGPWSSGANVLTF. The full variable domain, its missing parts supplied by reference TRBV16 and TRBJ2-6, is GEEVAQTPKHLVRGEGQKAKLYCAPIKGHSYVFWYQQVLKNEFKFLISFQNENVFDETGMPKERFSAKCLPNSPCSLEIQATKLEDSAVYFCASTEKFGRGPWSSGANVLTFGAGSRLTVL.

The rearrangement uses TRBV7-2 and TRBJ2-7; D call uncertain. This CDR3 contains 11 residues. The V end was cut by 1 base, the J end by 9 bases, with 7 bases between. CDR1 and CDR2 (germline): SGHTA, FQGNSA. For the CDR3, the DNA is TGTGCCAGCAGCTTAGTCGGACGGCAGTACTTC. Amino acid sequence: CASSLVGRQYF.

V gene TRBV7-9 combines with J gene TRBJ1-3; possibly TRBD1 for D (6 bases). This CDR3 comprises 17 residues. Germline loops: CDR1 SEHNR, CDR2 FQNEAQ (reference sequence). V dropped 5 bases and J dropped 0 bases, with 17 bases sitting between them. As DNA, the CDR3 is TGTGCCAGCAGCAAAGTCCGGGACACGCGCTCTGGAAACACCATATATTTT. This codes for CASSKVRDTRSGNTIYF. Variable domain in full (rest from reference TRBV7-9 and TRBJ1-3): DTGVSQNPRHKITKRGQNVTFRCDPISEHNRLYWYRQTLGQGPEFLTYFQNEAQLEKSRLLSDRFSAERPKGSFSTLEIQRTEQGDSAMYLCASSKVRDTRSGNTIYFGEGSWLTVV.

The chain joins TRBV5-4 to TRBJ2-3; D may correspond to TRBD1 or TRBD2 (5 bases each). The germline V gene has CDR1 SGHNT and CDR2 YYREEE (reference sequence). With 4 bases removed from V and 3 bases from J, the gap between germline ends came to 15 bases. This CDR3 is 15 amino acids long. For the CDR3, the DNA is TGTGCCAGCAGCCCGCCCGGGACGCAGACAGATACGCAGTATTTT. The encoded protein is CASSPPGTQTDTQYF. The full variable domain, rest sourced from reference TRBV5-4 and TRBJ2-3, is ETGVTQSPTHLIKTRGQQVTLRCSSQSGHNTVSWYQQALGQGPQFIFQYYREEENGRGNFPPRFSGLQFPNYSSELNVNALELDDSALYLCASSPPGTQTDTQYFGPGTRLTVL.

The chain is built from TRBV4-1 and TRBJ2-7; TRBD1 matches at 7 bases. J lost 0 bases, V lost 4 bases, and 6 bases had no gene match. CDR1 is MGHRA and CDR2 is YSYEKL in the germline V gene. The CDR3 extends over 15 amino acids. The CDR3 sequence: CASSPLAGGSYEQYF. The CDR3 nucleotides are TGCGCCAGCAGCCCCTTGGCAGGGGGCTCCTACGAGCAGTACTTC.

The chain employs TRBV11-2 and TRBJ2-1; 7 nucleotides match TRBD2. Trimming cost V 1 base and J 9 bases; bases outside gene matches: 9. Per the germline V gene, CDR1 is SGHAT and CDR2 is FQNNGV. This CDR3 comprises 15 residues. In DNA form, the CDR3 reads TGTGCCAGCAGCTTAGCGGGGAGGGTAAAGGGTGAGCAGTTCTTC. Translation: CASSLAGRVKGEQFF.